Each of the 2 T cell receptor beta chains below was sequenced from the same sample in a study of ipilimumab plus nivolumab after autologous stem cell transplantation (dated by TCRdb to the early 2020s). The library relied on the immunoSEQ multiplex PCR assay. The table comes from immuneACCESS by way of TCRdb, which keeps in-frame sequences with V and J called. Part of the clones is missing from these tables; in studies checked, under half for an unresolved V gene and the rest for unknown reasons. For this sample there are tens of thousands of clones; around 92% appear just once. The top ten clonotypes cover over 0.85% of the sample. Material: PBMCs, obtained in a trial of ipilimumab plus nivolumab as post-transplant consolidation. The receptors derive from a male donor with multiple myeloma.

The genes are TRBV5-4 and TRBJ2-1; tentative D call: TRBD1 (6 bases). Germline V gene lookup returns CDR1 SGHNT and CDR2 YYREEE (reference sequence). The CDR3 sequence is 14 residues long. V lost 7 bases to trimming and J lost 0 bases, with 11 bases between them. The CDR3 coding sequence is TGTGCCAGCGGGGGCTACAACTCCTACAATGAGCAGTTCTTC. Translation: CASGGYNSYNEQFF.

The CDR3 DNA sequence: TGTGCCAGCTCACCACCGACAGGGGTGGTCACTGAAGCTTTCTTT. Its protein is CASSPPTGVVTEAFF. The chain employs TRBV18 and TRBJ1-1, with 8 bases identical to TRBD1. The junction had 4 bases not matched to a gene; V was cut back by 0 bases and J by 4 bases. CDR1 and CDR2 (germline): KGHSH, LQKENI. The CDR3 is made up of 15 amino acids.